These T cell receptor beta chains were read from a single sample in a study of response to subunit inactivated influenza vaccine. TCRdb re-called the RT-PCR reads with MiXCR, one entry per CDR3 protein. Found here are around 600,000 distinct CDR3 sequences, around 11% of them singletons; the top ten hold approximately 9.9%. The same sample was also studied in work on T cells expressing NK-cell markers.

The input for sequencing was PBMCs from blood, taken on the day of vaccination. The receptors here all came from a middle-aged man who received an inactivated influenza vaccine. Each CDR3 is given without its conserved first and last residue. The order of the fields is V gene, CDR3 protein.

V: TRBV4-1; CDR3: ASSQDYPPRLAGDPFGEQF
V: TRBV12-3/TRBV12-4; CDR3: ASSFALAGGNEQF
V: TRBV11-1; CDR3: ASSLWNNEKLF
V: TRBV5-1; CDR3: ASSLGVVGNYEQY
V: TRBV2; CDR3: ASSPSGLGANVLT
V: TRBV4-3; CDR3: ASSQGTGNQETQY
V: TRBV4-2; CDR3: ASSQGPGIGGANVLT
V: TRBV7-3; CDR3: ASSSVAGGSLEQF
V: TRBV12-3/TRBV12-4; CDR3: ASRLSGANNYGYT
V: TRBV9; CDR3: ASSPAGNEQF
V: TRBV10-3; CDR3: AISESETQY
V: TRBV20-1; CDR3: SARQRLAFGYYSYNEQF
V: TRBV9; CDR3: ASSTSRWGEGTQY
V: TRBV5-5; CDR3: ASSLVFSGGADTQY
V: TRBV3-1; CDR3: ASSNGQNNSPLH
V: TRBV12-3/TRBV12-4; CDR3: ASSSSGTSADEQY
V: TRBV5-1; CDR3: ASSIRASAMNTEAF
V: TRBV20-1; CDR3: SAPRGPLNTGELF
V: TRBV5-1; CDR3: ASSTGTGTYEQY
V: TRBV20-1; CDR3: SARGGTSGGDEQF
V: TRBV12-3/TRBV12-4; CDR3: ASSPEQQGDLAKNIQY
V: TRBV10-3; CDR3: AISDGLAGGPGETQY
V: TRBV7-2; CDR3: ASSLMGQGAGTEAF
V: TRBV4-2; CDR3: ASSQDEGAQY
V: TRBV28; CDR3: ASSEGGRNEQY
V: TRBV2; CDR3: ASSEWGGPKYTDTQY
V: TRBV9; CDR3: ASSVGSVNEQF
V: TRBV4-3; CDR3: ASSHERSGRGDTQY
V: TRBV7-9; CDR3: ASSLVWGREQY
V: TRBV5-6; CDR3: ASSFPTQTGELF
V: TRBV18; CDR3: ASSSRVGAF
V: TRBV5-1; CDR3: ASSEDRDTEAF
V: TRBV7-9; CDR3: ASTGGQTSQETQY
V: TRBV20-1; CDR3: SASGAGFGYT
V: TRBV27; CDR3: ASSFQGRDTQY
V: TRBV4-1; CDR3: ASRMSGGPEELF
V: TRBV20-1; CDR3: SAREEGRADGKLF
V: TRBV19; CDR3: ASSIRLAGGPFEQY
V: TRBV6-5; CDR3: ASSYGLGRKSSYEQY
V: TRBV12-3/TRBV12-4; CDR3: ASTPNTGQTNEKLF
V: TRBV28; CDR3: ASSLDSNNEQF
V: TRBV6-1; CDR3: ASSEARETQY
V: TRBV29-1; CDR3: SVEDYRPGQGLNYGYT
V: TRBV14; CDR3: ASSRPGHRLD
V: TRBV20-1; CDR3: SAPGGRIPYEQY
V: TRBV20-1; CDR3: SGAGLAGHRYNEQF
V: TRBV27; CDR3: ASSRAGIFSHSSYNSPLH
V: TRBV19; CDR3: ASSVHPSGRSYEQY
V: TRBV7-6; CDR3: ASSLGSRNWADTQY
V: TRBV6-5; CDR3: ASSYSPQVNTEAF
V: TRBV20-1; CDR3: SAPDSRSYEQY
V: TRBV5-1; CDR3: ASSAGQGNSPLH
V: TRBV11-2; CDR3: ASSLKRQRRNTGELS
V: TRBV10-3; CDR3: AISLQGSGVYNEQF
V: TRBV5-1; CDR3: ASSITAGNTEAF
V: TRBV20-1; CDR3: SAGDYLYEQY
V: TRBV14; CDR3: ASSQDFGQGAEPLH
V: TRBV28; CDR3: ASSSNLAGAGTGELF
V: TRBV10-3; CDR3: AISEGRWQPQH
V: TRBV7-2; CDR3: ASSLGLSLTTDTQY